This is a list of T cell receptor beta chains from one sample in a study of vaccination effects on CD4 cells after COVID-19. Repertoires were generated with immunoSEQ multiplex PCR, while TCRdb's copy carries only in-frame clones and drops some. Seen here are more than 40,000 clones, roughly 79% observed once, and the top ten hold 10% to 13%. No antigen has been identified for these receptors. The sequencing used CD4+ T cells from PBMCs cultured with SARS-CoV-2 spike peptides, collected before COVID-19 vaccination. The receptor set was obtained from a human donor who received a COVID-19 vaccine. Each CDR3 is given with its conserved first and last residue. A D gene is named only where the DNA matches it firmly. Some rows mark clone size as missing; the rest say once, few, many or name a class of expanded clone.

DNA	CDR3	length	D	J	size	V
TGTGCCAGCAGTTCATCCTCCACCGGCACTAATGAAAAACTGTTTTTT	CASSSSSTGTNEKLFF	16	-	TRBJ1-4	-	TRBV7-2
TGCGCCAGCAGCTTGGGGCAGGGGCCGAGCTCCTACAATGAGCAGTTCTTC	CASSLGQGPSSYNEQFF	17	-	TRBJ2-1	-	TRBV5-1
TGTGCCAGCTCACCACCGCTTGGGCAGGTTGCTTTCTTT	CASSPPLGQVAFF	13	-	TRBJ1-1	-	TRBV18
TGCGCCAGCAGCCGAGCGGGGACAGCAAATGAAAAACTGTTTTTT	CASSRAGTANEKLFF	15	TRBD1	TRBJ1-4	few	TRBV5-1
TGTGCCAGTAGTGCCCAGGGGGAGACCGGGGAGCTGTTTTTT	CASSAQGETGELFF	14	TRBD1	TRBJ2-2	-	TRBV19
TGTGCCAGCAGTGAAGCCCCCGCTAGCGTTAGCACAGATACGCAGTATTTT	CASSEAPASVSTDTQYF	17	-	TRBJ2-3	-	TRBV6-1
TGCAGCGTTGGGACCTCTGGAAACACCATATATTTT	CSVGTSGNTIYF	12	-	TRBJ1-3	-	TRBV29-1
TGTGCCAGCAGCCAAGACCGGGCATCCTCCACTGAAGCTTTCTTT	CASSQDRASSTEAFF	15	-	TRBJ1-1	few	TRBV4-2
TGTGCCAGTAGCCTGACGACAGTTACCTATGGCTACACCTTC	CASSLTTVTYGYTF	14	-	TRBJ1-2	once	TRBV19
TGTGCCAGTAGGCCCCCATCTGGGGGCTCCGGCCGGAGCTACACCTTC	CASRPPSGGSGRSYTF	16	-	TRBJ1-2	-	TRBV19
TGTGCCAGCAGCCAGGCTGACAGGGGTACGCAGTATTTT	CASSQADRGTQYF	13	TRBD1	TRBJ2-3	few	TRBV3-1/TRBV3-2
TGTGCCACCAGTGATTTACGGGGAAAGACCCAGTACTTC	CATSDLRGKTQYF	13	-	TRBJ2-5	-	TRBV24-1
TGCAGTGCTGACAGTATGGAGACCCAGTACTTC	CSADSMETQYF	11	-	TRBJ2-5	-	TRBV20-1
TGTGCCAGCAGTGACTCATATGGGTTAGCAGATACGCAGTATTTT	CASSDSYGLADTQYF	15	-	TRBJ2-3	-	TRBV6-4
TGTGCCAGCAGCACCCGGAGGGGGGCATTGGGAGAGACCCAGTACTTC	CASSTRRGALGETQYF	16	-	TRBJ2-5	-	TRBV6-2/TRBV6-3
TGTGCCAGCAGTAGACAGGACTATCCCAATCAGCCCCAGCATTTT	CASSRQDYPNQPQHF	15	-	TRBJ1-5	few	TRBV5-6
TGCGCCAGCAGCCAAGAACCTTCCGGGACAGGGGGCTCGGGCTACACCTTC	CASSQEPSGTGGSGYTF	17	TRBD1	TRBJ1-2	-	TRBV4-1
TGTGCCAGCTCACCAATACTAGCGGGGGGAACGAACACCGGGGAGCTGTTTTTT	CASSPILAGGTNTGELFF	18	TRBD2	TRBJ2-2	-	TRBV18
TGTGCCAGCTCACCCGGGACGTACATGAGCTCTGGGGCCAACGTCCTGACTTTC	CASSPGTYMSSGANVLTF	18	-	TRBJ2-6	-	TRBV18
TGTGCCAGTGCCGGCTCAGGACCCCAGCATTTT	CASAGSGPQHF	11	-	TRBJ1-5	-	TRBV2
TGTGCCACCAGTATAGTTGGGTCTGAGCAGTTCTTC	CATSIVGSEQFF	12	-	TRBJ2-1	-	TRBV24-1
TGTGCCAGCAGCCCCTTCTTCGCGGGGCATGAGCAGTTCTTC	CASSPFFAGHEQFF	14	-	TRBJ2-1	-	TRBV14